This T cell receptor beta chain derives from a study of tumor and adjacent non-tumor tissue in lung cancer. Looking at the study overall: Patients comprised about a dozen adenocarcinoma, 2 squamous cell carcinoma and 1 small cell lung cancer. Each sample yielded approximately 4 million productive TCRbeta reads on average. Patients were aged about 30 to 80, 9 to 10 men and 5 women, stage I to III.

No cell sorting was done before RNA was extracted from the tissue. A modified ARM-PCR protocol with three rounds of nested PCR amplified TCRbeta. TCRdb fed the multiplex PCR reads into MiXCR, producing one record per CDR3 protein. The table records tens of thousands of distinct CDR3 sequences, roughly 72% of them present only once. Study outcomes and limitations: Compared with tumor, normal lung showed significantly lower TCR diversity.

The CDR3 is 15 amino acids. Comments on this clonotype: The antigen is unknown. A junction end diverges from the germline sequence, so it may reflect a read error.

Specimen: lung tumor tissue. The chain recombines TRBV12-3 or TRBV12-4 with TRBJ2-5; TRBD1 agrees at 11 bases. The source is a woman aged 40 to 49 with non-small cell lung cancer. CDR3 sequence: CVSSSGQGGQETQNF. DNA for the CDR3: TGTGTCAGCAGTTCGGGACAGGGGGGTCAAGAGACCCAGAACTTC.